The rows below give T cell receptor beta chains drawn from one sample of a study of identical twins. Each CDR3 protein is one row after TCRdb ran MiXCR on the 5' RACE reads. Of around 960,000 distinct CDR3 sequences in the sample, over 9% are singletons; the top ten hold roughly 1.5%. The same data also went into a second study, on yellow fever vaccine responses in identical twins.

Sequencing used PBMCs. All receptors come from a woman aged 18-29 years in good health. Both conserved end residues are part of each CDR3. The D gene is left open where the match is weak. The listing skips clone size in some rows; elsewhere it reads once, few, many or a size class.

>TRBJ2-1|TRBV3-1|NA|TRBD2|14
CASSHLAGLDEQFF
TGTGCCAGCAGCCACCTAGCGGGGTTAGATGAGCAGTTCTTC
>TRBJ2-7|TRBV4-1|few|TRBD2|15
CASSSGTTYSYEQYF
TGCGCCAGCAGCTCCGGGACTACCTACTCCTACGAGCAGTACTTC
>TRBJ2-7|TRBV6-1|few|NA|13
CASSPYHNYEQYF
TGTGCCAGCAGCCCCTATCACAACTACGAGCAGTACTTC
>TRBJ2-5|TRBV20-1|NA|NA|12
CSVQGLGETQYF
TGCAGCGTACAGGGTCTCGGAGAGACCCAGTACTTC
>TRBJ1-1|TRBV3-1|NA|NA|12
CASSQSGLEAFF
TGTGCCAGCAGCCAATCAGGACTTGAAGCTTTCTTT
>TRBJ2-3|TRBV7-3|few|NA|13
CASSPVGADTQYF
TGTGCCAGCAGTCCTGTGGGGGCAGATACGCAGTATTTT
>TRBJ2-5|TRBV11-2|few|TRBD1|15
CASSFDRAGRETQYF
TGTGCCAGCAGCTTTGACAGGGCAGGGAGAGAGACCCAGTACTTC
>TRBJ2-7|TRBV2|few|TRBD2|15
CASSEATSGSGEQYF
TGTGCCAGCAGTGAAGCCACTAGCGGGAGTGGCGAGCAGTACTTC
>TRBJ2-4|TRBV5-6|few|NA|15
CASSLDRESKNIQYF
TGTGCCAGCAGCCTTGATAGGGAATCCAAAAACATTCAGTACTTC
>TRBJ1-2|TRBV2|few|NA|12
CASKAGAPGYTF
TGTGCCAGCAAGGCGGGGGCTCCGGGCTACACCTTC
>TRBJ2-4|TRBV7-9|NA|TRBD1|13
CASSFGDRNIQYF
TGTGCCAGCAGCTTCGGGGACAGAAACATTCAGTACTTC
>TRBJ2-3|TRBV7-3|NA|TRBD2|17
CASSLLAGGPSTDTQYF
TGTGCCAGCAGCTTATTAGCGGGAGGCCCCAGCACAGATACGCAGTATTTT
>TRBJ2-1|TRBV3-1|few|NA|16
CASSQDRLSSYNEQFF
TGTGCCAGCAGCCAAGATCGACTTAGCTCCTACAATGAGCAGTTCTTC
>TRBJ2-7|TRBV28|NA|NA|13
CASSLGILYEQYF
TGTGCCAGCAGTTTAGGGATACTCTACGAGCAGTACTTC
>TRBJ2-1|TRBV10-3|few|TRBD1|12
CAIWGQGNEQFF
TGTGCCATCTGGGGACAGGGGAATGAGCAGTTCTTC
>TRBJ2-2|TRBV28|NA|TRBD1|14
CATNRGLGAGELFF
TGTGCCACTAACAGGGGGCTGGGGGCCGGGGAGCTGTTTTTT
>TRBJ2-6|TRBV12-3/TRBV12-4|NA|TRBD2|18
CASSYQTSGSSGANVLTF
TGTGCCAGCAGCTATCAGACTAGCGGCAGCTCTGGGGCCAACGTCCTGACTTTC
>TRBJ2-1|TRBV20-1|NA|NA|14
CSAPLVGPYNEQFF
TGCAGTGCCCCCCTGGTGGGCCCCTACAATGAGCAGTTCTTC
>TRBJ1-2|TRBV12-3/TRBV12-4|NA|NA|14
CASSLAASNYGYTF
TGTGCCAGCAGTTTAGCGGCCAGTAACTATGGCTACACCTTC
>TRBJ2-2|TRBV20-1|few|NA|13
CSVQNPNTGELFF
TGCAGTGTTCAGAACCCGAACACCGGGGAGCTGTTTTTT
>TRBJ1-5|TRBV15|many|NA|18
CATSRRKQGTLSNQPQHF
TGTGCCACCAGCAGGCGAAAACAGGGAACCCTTAGCAATCAGCCCCAGCATTTT
>TRBJ2-1|TRBV4-1|few|TRBD1|16
CASTPGTASSYNEQFF
TGCGCCAGTACCCCCGGGACAGCATCCTCCTACAATGAGCAGTTCTTC
>TRBJ2-1|TRBV28|NA|NA|15
CASSLPGEPYNEQFF
TGTGCCAGCAGTTTGCCGGGGGAGCCCTACAATGAGCAGTTCTTC
>TRBJ2-2|TRBV20-1|once|TRBD2|15
CSARERSGVNGELFF
TGCAGTGCTAGAGAGAGAAGCGGGGTGAACGGGGAGCTGTTTTTT
>TRBJ1-6|TRBV6-1|NA|NA|16
CASSQQRTHYNSPLHF
TGTGCCAGCAGTCAACAGAGAACCCACTATAATTCACCCCTCCACTTT